This is a list of T cell receptor beta chains from one sample in a study of T cell repertoires in cytomegalovirus infection. Their specific antigens are unknown. TCRdb processed the reads anew with MiXCR; each CDR3 protein has one entry. The sample has about 130,000 distinct CDR3 sequences, more than 20% seen once. Sequencing was performed on PBMCs, sequenced either directly or after in vitro stimulation (not recorded which). The receptors derive from a human donor in good health (CMV status not recorded). Some clones in this sample may be carry-over from other donors' samples. The CDR3 runs from the conserved cysteine through the conserved F or W. The D gene is left open where the match is weak. Size is stated for part of the rows, as once, few or many counts, or as a class when the clone is expanded.

>-|TRBV19|TRBD1|TRBJ2-1
TGTGCCAGTAAAGGACAGGGGAATTTTGGCGGGCAGTTCTTC
CASKGQGNFGGQFF
>many|TRBV7-2|TRBD2|TRBJ2-3
TGTGCCAGCAGCTTCCCTGGGACTAGCGGGAGAATCGGTACGCAGTATTTT
CASSFPGTSGRIGTQYF
>-|TRBV7-2|-|TRBJ2-5
TGTGCCAGCAGCTTAGTAATGGCTAGCGCGGAGACCCAGTACTTC
CASSLVMASAETQYF
>many|TRBV7-2|-|TRBJ1-1
TGTGCCAGCAGCTTAGGGGAGGTGGGAGAAGCTTTCTTT
CASSLGEVGEAFF
>many|TRBV24-1|TRBD2|TRBJ2-1
TGTGCCACCAGTGACCCTCTAGCGGGAGGTTACAATGAGCAGTTCTTC
CATSDPLAGGYNEQFF
>-|TRBV2|TRBD2|TRBJ2-2
TGTGCCAGCAGCGCCGCGGGAGGTCAGTTCGCCGGGGAGCTGTTTTTT
CASSAAGGQFAGELFF
>few|TRBV20-1|TRBD2|TRBJ2-1
TGCAGTGCCGAGGGACTAGCGGCCTACAATGAGCAGTTCTTC
CSAEGLAAYNEQFF
>-|TRBV3-1|TRBD1|TRBJ1-6
TGTGCCAGCAGCCAAGGACCACACAGGGGTTATAATTCACCCCTCCACTTT
CASSQGPHRGYNSPLHF
>-|TRBV20-1|-|TRBJ2-1
TGCAGTGCTATTGGAACTAGGAGTGAGCAGTTCTTC
CSAIGTRSEQFF
>many|TRBV19|-|TRBJ2-5
TGTGCCAGTAGTATCCGGTTTACGTATCAAGAGACCCAGTACTTC
CASSIRFTYQETQYF
>few|TRBV19|-|TRBJ1-6
TGTGCCAGTGCACGACTCCGAGGCAATTCACCCCTCCACTTT
CASARLRGNSPLHF
>-|TRBV29-1|-|TRBJ2-7
TGCAGCGTCGTCTGGACTTCCTACGAGCAGTACTTC
CSVVWTSYEQYF
>few|TRBV28|-|TRBJ2-3
TGTGCCAGCAGTTTATTCGGAGTCCAAGATACGCAGTATTTT
CASSLFGVQDTQYF
>few|TRBV6-1|-|TRBJ1-1
TGTGCCAGCAGTGGTGACAAGGCTGAAGCTTTCTTT
CASSGDKAEAFF
>-|TRBV6-6|TRBD2|TRBJ2-1
TGTGCCAGCAGTTACCCCAGGACTAGCGGGAAAAAAGATGAGCAGTTCTTC
CASSYPRTSGKKDEQFF
>-|TRBV6-2/TRBV6-3|-|TRBJ2-1
TGTGCCAGCAAACGGACTACTTCCTACAATGAGCAGTTCTTC
CASKRTTSYNEQFF
>few|TRBV7-6|-|TRBJ2-1
TGTGCCAGCAGCTTAGAGGCTGGGGGATGGAATGAGCAGTTCTTC
CASSLEAGGWNEQFF
>-|TRBV15|TRBD2|TRBJ2-7
TGTGCCACCAGCAGAGATAAGGTAGCGGGAGGTCTATACGAGCAGTACTTC
CATSRDKVAGGLYEQYF
>many|TRBV7-8|-|TRBJ2-5
TGTGCCAGCAGCTTAAATTCGGGCAGCATACAAGAGACCCAGTACTTC
CASSLNSGSIQETQYF
>-|TRBV12-3/TRBV12-4|-|TRBJ1-5
TGTGCCAGCAGTCCCCCGGGGGCTGGGAGCAATCAGCCCCAGCATTTT
CASSPPGAGSNQPQHF
>many|TRBV7-9|-|TRBJ2-3
TGTGCCAGCAGCTCGTTAACAGATACGCAGTATTTT
CASSSLTDTQYF
>-|TRBV4-1|TRBD2|TRBJ2-3
TGCGCCAGCAGCCATTCCAGCGGGAGGGCTTCAGATACGCAGTATTTT
CASSHSSGRASDTQYF
>-|TRBV7-9|-|TRBJ2-1
TGTGCCAGCAGCTTAAAGGCTTCGACGAGCGGCCGCAATGAGCAGTTCTTC
CASSLKASTSGRNEQFF
>many|TRBV7-9|-|TRBJ1-1
TGTGCCAGCAGCTTATCTCTAGGGAACACTGAAGCTTTCTTT
CASSLSLGNTEAFF
>-|TRBV3-1|-|TRBJ2-7
TGTGCCAGCAGCCTCCGGGACACCTACGAGCAGTACTTC
CASSLRDTYEQYF
>-|TRBV19|TRBD1|TRBJ1-6
TGTGCCAGTAGTAAAGGACAGGCCCATAATTCACCCCTCCACTTT
CASSKGQAHNSPLHF
>few|TRBV25-1|TRBD1|TRBJ2-5
TGTGCCAGCAGTGAATTTATGAGGGGGCCGGAGTACCAAGAGACCCAGTACTTC
CASSEFMRGPEYQETQYF
>-|TRBV6-2/TRBV6-3|-|TRBJ2-3
TGTGCCAGCAGCCCTAAGGATACGCAGTATTTT
CASSPKDTQYF
>-|TRBV6-2/TRBV6-3|TRBD1|TRBJ2-7
TGTGCCAGCAGTTCCGGGGTGGACAGGAGAAGAGGTTACGAGCAGTACTTC
CASSSGVDRRRGYEQYF
>few|TRBV27|TRBD1|TRBJ1-2
TGTGCCAGCAGTTCCCAACCCACAGGGGCCGGTGGCTACACCTTC
CASSSQPTGAGGYTF
>many|TRBV7-2|-|TRBJ2-1
TGTGCCAGCAGCCGGGGCCCCCCTGGTGCGGAGCAGTTCTTC
CASSRGPPGAEQFF
>few|TRBV28|-|TRBJ1-2
TGTGCCAGCAGTTTAAACAGGGTTGGGCCTGGCTACACCTTC
CASSLNRVGPGYTF
>medium-sized|TRBV19|-|TRBJ1-1
TGTGCCAGTAGTACGCCATTCAGGAAGGACGGCACTGAAGCTTTCTTT
CASSTPFRKDGTEAFF
>few|TRBV7-9|TRBD2|TRBJ2-7
TGTGCCAGCAGCTTAATAGGCGGTGGGCGGGAGGACTACGAGCAGTACTTC
CASSLIGGGREDYEQYF
>-|TRBV7-2|TRBD1|TRBJ2-7
TGTGCCAGCAGCTTGGCCGGGACAGGGGGCTTCGAGCAGTACTTC
CASSLAGTGGFEQYF
>many|TRBV7-2|TRBD1|TRBJ2-1
TGTGCCAGCAGCGTAGCTAGGACAGGAAACTCCTACAATGAGCAGTTCTTC
CASSVARTGNSYNEQFF
>few|TRBV6-6|-|TRBJ2-5
TGTGCCAGCAGCACCGGAAAAATTAAAGAGACCCAGTACTTC
CASSTGKIKETQYF
>-|TRBV12-3/TRBV12-4|-|TRBJ2-1
TGTGCCAGCAGGAACAGGGGGGGTTCCTACAATGAGCAGTTCTTC
CASRNRGGSYNEQFF
>-|TRBV6-2/TRBV6-3|TRBD2|TRBJ2-1
TGTGCCACCTGGACTAGCGGGATCCCGGGGCCCTACAATGAGCAGTTCTTC
CATWTSGIPGPYNEQFF
>few|TRBV28|TRBD1|TRBJ2-1
TGTGCCAGCAGTCTTACGGGACAGAGCTCCTACAATGAGCAGTTCTTC
CASSLTGQSSYNEQFF
>-|TRBV12-5|TRBD2|TRBJ2-2
TGTGCTAGTGGTTTACTAGCGGGTACGAACACCGGGGAGCTGTTTTTT
CASGLLAGTNTGELFF
>-|TRBV6-5|TRBD2|TRBJ2-5
TGTGCCAGCAGTTATCAGTTCGGGACTACCCCCCAAGAGACCCAGTACTTC
CASSYQFGTTPQETQYF
>-|TRBV12-3/TRBV12-4|-|TRBJ2-2
TGTGCCAGCAGCCCAGGACCGGCGAACACCGGGGAGCTGTTTTTT
CASSPGPANTGELFF
>many|TRBV7-9|-|TRBJ1-4
TGTGCCAGCAGCCGAAACGAAAAACTGTTTTTT
CASSRNEKLFF
>-|TRBV30|TRBD2|TRBJ2-5
TGTGCCGCGATAGCGGGAGTGGGGGAGACCCAGTACTTC
CAAIAGVGETQYF
>many|TRBV7-2|-|TRBJ1-2
TGTGCCAGCAGCTTAGTAGGAGACCAGGGTGGCTACACCTTC
CASSLVGDQGGYTF
>few|TRBV7-3|TRBD1|TRBJ1-2
TGTGCCAGCAGCCGTGACAGGGTAGCTAACTATGGCTACACCTTC
CASSRDRVANYGYTF
>-|TRBV7-2|TRBD2|TRBJ2-1
TGTGCCAGCAGCCCCGGGCCAGCGGGAGAGTCCTACAATGAGCAGTTCTTC
CASSPGPAGESYNEQFF
>few|TRBV6-2/TRBV6-3|-|TRBJ2-1
TGTGCCAGCAGGCCTCCGGGTCTTTCGAACAATGAGCAGTTCTTC
CASRPPGLSNNEQFF
>-|TRBV4-1|-|TRBJ1-5
TGCGCCAGCAGCCAAGATGGAGTTCCTGGTCAGCCCCAGCATTTT
CASSQDGVPGQPQHF
>many|TRBV27|TRBD2|TRBJ2-3
TGTGCCAGCAGTTTATGGGGGACTAGCGAGCGGGGTACGCAGTATTTT
CASSLWGTSERGTQYF
>-|TRBV11-2|TRBD2|TRBJ2-3
TGTGCCAGCAGCTCACCCCGGGCTAGCGGGAGAGGAACAGATACGCAGTATTTT
CASSSPRASGRGTDTQYF
>-|TRBV7-2|-|TRBJ2-5
TGTGCCAGCAGCTTAGCGATTACGGGGGCCCAAGAGACCCAGTACTTC
CASSLAITGAQETQYF
>few|TRBV5-1|TRBD1|TRBJ1-5
TGCGCCAGCAGCGAAGGGACAGGGGCGGTTGGACAGCCCCAGCATTTT
CASSEGTGAVGQPQHF
>many|TRBV7-2|-|TRBJ2-5
TGTGCCAGCAGCTTAAGTGTAGACCGGGAGACCCAGTACTTC
CASSLSVDRETQYF